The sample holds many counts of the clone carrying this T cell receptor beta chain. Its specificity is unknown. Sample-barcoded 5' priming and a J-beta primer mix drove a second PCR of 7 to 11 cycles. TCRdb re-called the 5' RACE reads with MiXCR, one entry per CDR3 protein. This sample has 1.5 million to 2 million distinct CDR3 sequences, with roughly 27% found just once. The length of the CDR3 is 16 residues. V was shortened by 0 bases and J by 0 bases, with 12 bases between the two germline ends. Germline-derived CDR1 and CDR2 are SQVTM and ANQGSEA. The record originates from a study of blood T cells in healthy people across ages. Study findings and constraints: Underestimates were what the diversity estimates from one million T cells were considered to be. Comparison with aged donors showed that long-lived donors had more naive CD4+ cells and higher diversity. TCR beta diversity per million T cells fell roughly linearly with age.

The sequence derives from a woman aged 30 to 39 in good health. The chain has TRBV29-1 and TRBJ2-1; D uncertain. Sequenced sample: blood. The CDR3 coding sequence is TGCAGCGTTGAAGATTACGAACATAGCTCCTACAATGAGCAGTTCTTC. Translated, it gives CSVEDYEHSSYNEQFF.